This TCR beta chain was found in a study of cytomegalovirus exposure and HLA in healthy donors. Points from the study as a whole: The authors enumerated roughly 180 TCR beta chains as linked to cytomegalovirus. TCR sequences were mostly rare, though some public TCRs occurred in many donors. A later analysis found first-cohort TCR clusters tended to co-occur in the 120 validation repertoires. Researchers reported that a few CMV-associated chains were confirmed in vitro as CMV antigen-specific.

To note about this clone: Its antigen remains unidentified.

The assay was immunoSEQ multiplex PCR, and TCRdb's table has in-frame clones only and misses some. The sample has approximately 100,000 clones, about 88% seen once. The V gene lost 4 bases and the J gene lost 3 bases, with 6 bases spanning the gap. Germline lookup yields CDR1 SNHLY and CDR2 FYNNEI. CDR3 length: 12 amino acids. The rearrangement uses TRBV2 and TRBJ1-2, with unresolved D. The sequence was collected from a young man in good health and CMV-seropositive. The source material was PBMCs. The CDR3 region is CASSGNYYGYTF. The DNA of the CDR3 is TGTGCCAGCAGTGGTAACTACTATGGCTACACCTTC.